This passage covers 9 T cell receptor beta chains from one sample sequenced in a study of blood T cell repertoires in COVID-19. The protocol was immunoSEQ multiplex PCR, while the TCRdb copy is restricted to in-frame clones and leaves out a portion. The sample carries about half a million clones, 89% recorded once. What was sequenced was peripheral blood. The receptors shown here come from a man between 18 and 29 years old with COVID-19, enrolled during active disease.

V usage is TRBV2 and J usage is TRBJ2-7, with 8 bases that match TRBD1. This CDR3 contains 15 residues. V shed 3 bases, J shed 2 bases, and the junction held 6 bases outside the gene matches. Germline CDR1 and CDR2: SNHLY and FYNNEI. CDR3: CASSDIAQGAYEQYF. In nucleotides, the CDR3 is TGTGCCAGCAGTGATATAGCACAGGGGGCCTACGAGCAGTACTTC. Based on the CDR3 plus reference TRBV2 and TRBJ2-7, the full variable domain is EPEVTQTPSHQVTQMGQEVILRCVPISNHLYFYWYRQILGQKVEFLVSFYNNEISEKSEIFDDQFSVERPDGSNFTLKIRSTKLEDSAMYFCASSDIAQGAYEQYFGPGTRLTVT.

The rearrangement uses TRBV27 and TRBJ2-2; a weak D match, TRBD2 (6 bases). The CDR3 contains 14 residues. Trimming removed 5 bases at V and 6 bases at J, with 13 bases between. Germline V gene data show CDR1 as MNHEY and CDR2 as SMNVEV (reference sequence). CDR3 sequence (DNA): TGTGCCAGCAGTGGGGGACTTTTTTCCGGGGAGCTGTTTTTT. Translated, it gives CASSGGLFSGELFF.

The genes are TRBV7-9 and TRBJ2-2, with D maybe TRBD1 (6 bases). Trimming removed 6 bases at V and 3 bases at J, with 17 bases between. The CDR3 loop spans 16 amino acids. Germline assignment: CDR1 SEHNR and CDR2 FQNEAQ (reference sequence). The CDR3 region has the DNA TGTGCCAGCAGACCCCGAAAACAGGGTCACACCGGGGAGCTGTTTTTT. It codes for CASRPRKQGHTGELFF.

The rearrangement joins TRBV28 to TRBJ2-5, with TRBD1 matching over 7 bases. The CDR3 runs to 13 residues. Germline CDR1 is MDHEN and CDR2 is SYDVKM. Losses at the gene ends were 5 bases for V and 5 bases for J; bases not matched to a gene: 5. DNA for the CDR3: TGTGCCAGCAGTCGACAGGGTGGGGAGACCCAGTACTTC. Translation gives CASSRQGGETQYF.

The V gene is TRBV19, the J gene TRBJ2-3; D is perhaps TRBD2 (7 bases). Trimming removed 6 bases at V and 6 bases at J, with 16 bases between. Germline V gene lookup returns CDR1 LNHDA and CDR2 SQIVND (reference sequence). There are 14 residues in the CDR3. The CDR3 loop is CASSLGGGGDTQYF. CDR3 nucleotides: TGTGCCAGTAGCCTAGGGGGGGGCGGTGATACGCAGTATTTT. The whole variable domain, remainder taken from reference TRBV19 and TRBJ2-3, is DGGITQSPKYLFRKEGQNVTLSCEQNLNHDAMYWYRQDPGQGLRLIYYSQIVNDFQKGDIAEGYSVSREKKESFPLTVTSAQKNPTAFYLCASSLGGGGDTQYFGPGTRLTVL.

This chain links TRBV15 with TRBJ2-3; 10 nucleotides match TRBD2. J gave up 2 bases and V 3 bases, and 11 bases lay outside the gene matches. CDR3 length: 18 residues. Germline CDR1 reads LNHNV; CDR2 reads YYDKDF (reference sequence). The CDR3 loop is CATSRAPWTSGYTDTQYF. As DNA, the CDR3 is TGTGCCACCAGCAGGGCACCCTGGACTAGCGGATACACAGATACGCAGTATTTT.

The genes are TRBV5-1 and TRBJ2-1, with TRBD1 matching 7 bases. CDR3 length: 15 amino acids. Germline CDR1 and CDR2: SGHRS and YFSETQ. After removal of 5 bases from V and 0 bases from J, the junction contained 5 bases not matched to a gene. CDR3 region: CASSLDRASYNEQFF. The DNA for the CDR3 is TGCGCCAGCAGTCTCGACAGGGCCTCCTACAATGAGCAGTTCTTC. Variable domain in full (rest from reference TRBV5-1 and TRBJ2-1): KAGVTQTPRYLIKTRGQQVTLSCSPISGHRSVSWYQQTPGQGLQFLFEYFSETQRNKGNFPGRFSGRQFSNSRSEMNVSTLELGDSALYLCASSLDRASYNEQFFGPGTRLTVL.

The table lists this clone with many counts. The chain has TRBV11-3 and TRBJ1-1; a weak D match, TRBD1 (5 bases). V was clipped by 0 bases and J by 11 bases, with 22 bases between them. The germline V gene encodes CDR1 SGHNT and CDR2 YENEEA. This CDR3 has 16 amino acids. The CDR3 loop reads CASSLDGRAGKDAAFF. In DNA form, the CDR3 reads TGTGCCAGCAGCTTAGACGGTAGGGCAGGGAAGGATGCGGCTTTCTTT. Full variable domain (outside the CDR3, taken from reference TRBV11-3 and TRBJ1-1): EAGVVQSPRYKIIEKKQPVAFWCNPISGHNTLYWYLQNLGQGPELLIRYENEEAVDDSQLPKDRFSAERLKGVDSTLKIQPAELGDSAVYLCASSLDGRAGKDAAFFGQGTRLTVV.

The CDR3 DNA reads as TGTGCCACCAGCAACAGGGTTAGGAACACCGGGGAGCTGTTTTTT. As protein: CATSNRVRNTGELFF. J is TRBJ2-2 and V is TRBV15; weak D call: TRBD1 (6 bases). V was clipped by 4 bases and J by 1 base, with 10 bases between them. Germline assignment: CDR1 LNHNV and CDR2 YYDKDF (reference sequence). The CDR3 spans 15 residues.